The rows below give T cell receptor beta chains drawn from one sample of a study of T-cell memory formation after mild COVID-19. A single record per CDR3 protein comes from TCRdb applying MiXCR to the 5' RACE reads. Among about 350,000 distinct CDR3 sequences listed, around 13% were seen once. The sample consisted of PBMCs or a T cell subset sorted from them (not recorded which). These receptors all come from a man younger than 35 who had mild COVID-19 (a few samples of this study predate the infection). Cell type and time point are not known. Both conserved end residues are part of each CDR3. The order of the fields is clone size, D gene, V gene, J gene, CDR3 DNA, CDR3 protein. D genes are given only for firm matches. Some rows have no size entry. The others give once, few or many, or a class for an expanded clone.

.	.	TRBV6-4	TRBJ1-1	TGTGCCAGCAGGAGTGAAGCTTTCTTT	CASRSEAFF
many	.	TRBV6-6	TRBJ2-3	TGTGCCAGTGGGGGCGCAGATACGCAGTATTTT	CASGGADTQYF
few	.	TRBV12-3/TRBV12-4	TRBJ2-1	TGTGCCAGCACTCTAGACAGCTCCTACAATGAGCAGTTCTTC	CASTLDSSYNEQFF
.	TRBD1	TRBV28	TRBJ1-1	TGTGCCAGCCTAAGAAGGGGGCGGCGGACTGAAGCTTTCTTT	CASLRRGRRTEAFF
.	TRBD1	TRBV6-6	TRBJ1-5	TGTGCCAGCAGTTATACAGGGGGGTATAGCAATCAGCCCCAGCATTTT	CASSYTGGYSNQPQHF
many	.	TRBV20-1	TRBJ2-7	TGCAGTGCTAAGTGGGACGGCCCCTACGAGCAGTACTTC	CSAKWDGPYEQYF
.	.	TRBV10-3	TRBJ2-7	TGTGCCATCAGTGAGTCCGCTGAAGTATTAGAAACCTACGAGCAGTACTTC	CAISESAEVLETYEQYF
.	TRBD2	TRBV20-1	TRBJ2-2	TGCAGTGCTAGAAAAGGCGGGGGAGGCACCGGGGAGCTGTTTTTT	CSARKGGGGTGELFF
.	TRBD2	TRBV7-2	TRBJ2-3	TGTGCCAGCAGCCCGTTGACTAGCGGGACAAGCACAGATACGCAGTATTTT	CASSPLTSGTSTDTQYF
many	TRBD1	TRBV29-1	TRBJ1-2	TGCAGCGTTGGTGTGGGACAGGGGAATTCCTACACCTTC	CSVGVGQGNSYTF
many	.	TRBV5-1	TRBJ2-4	TGCGCCAGCAGCTTGGCTTTGACAGTAGGAGGAGGAAACATTCAGTACTTC	CASSLALTVGGGNIQYF
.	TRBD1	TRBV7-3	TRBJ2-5	TGTGCCAGCAGCTTAAGAGACAGGGGGAGGCAAGAGACCCAGTACTTC	CASSLRDRGRQETQYF
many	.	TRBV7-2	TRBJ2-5	TGTGCCAGCAGCAAGCGACAGCTTTCAGAGACCCAGTACTTC	CASSKRQLSETQYF
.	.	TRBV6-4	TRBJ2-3	TGTGCCAGCACGCGACATACCGCCACAGATACGCAGTATTTT	CASTRHTATDTQYF
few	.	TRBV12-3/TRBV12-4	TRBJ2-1	TGTGCCAGCACCCTTTCCGGGCAGGGCTTGCGGGAGCAGTTCTTC	CASTLSGQGLREQFF
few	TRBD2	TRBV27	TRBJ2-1	TGTGCCAGCAGTCCGGGGGGGGATGGGAAGAGCTCCTACAATGAGCAGTTCTTC	CASSPGGDGKSSYNEQFF
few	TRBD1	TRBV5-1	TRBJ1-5	TGCGCCAGCAGCTTGGGCGGACAGGGTGGAAATCAGCCCCAGCATTTT	CASSLGGQGGNQPQHF
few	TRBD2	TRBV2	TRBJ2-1	TGTGCCAGCAGTGAGACAGCGGGAGGATCCTACAATGAGCAGTTCTTC	CASSETAGGSYNEQFF
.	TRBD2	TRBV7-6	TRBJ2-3	TGTGCCAGCAGCGGGACTAGCGGGGGCCCTAGCACAGATACGCAGTATTTT	CASSGTSGGPSTDTQYF
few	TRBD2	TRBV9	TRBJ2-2	TGTGCCAGCAGCGCAACTAGCGGGGGATACACCGGGGAGCTGTTTTTT	CASSATSGGYTGELFF
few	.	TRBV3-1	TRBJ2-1	TGTGCCAGCAGCCAAGTTCCAGGAGCCTACAATGAGCAGTTCTTC	CASSQVPGAYNEQFF
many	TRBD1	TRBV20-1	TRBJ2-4	TGCAGTGTAGCAACAGGACAGGGGTACATTCAGTACTTC	CSVATGQGYIQYF
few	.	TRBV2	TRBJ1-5	TGTGCCAGCAGAGACAGGTTGGTCGATCAGCCCCAGCATTTT	CASRDRLVDQPQHF
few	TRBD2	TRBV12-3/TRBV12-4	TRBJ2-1	TGTGCCAGCAGTTTATTGCTAGCGGGGGGTCAAGAGCAGTTCTTC	CASSLLLAGGQEQFF